The clone carrying this T cell receptor beta chain was found a few times. Its cognate antigen is unknown. Other nucleotide sequences in the sample specify the same CDR3. Profiled with immunoSEQ multiplex PCR; TCRdb holds only in-frame clones, not every one. The table includes roughly 54,000 clones, roughly 90% detected once. This sample stems from a study of Tregs in tolerant kidney transplant recipients. Study-wide results and limits: Activated donor B cell expansion appeared to reveal the most relevant donor-specific TCRbeta repertoire.

Related graft donors supplied nonmyeloablative bone marrow transplants, and mixed chimerism was transient. This CDR3 is 15 amino acids long. CDR1 is SGDLS, CDR2 YYNGEE, per germline. V was clipped by 3 bases and J by 0 bases, with 11 bases between them. The genes are TRBV9 and TRBJ2-3; TRBD2 might be the D (6 bases). The specimen comprised CD8+ T cells from blood (PBMCs), sampled 12 months after the transplant. The sequence came from a human patient who received a combined kidney and bone marrow transplant. Some T cells may have come from the graft donor. CDR3 sequence reads: CASSALASSTDTQYF. CDR3 nucleotides: TGTGCCAGCAGCGCCCTAGCGAGCAGCACAGATACGCAGTATTTT.